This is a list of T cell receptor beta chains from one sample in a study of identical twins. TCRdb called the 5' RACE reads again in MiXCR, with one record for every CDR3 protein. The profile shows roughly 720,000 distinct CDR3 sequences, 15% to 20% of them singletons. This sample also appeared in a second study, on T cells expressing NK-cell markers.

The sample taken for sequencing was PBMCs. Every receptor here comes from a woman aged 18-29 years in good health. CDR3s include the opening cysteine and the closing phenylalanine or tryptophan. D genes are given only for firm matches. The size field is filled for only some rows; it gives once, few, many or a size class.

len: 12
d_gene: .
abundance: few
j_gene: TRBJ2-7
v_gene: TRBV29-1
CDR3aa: CSVGSTVYEQYF
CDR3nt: TGCAGCGTTGGCTCGACCGTCTACGAGCAGTACTTC

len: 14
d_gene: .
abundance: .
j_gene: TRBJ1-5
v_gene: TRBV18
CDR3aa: CASSPRGNNQPQHF
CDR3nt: TGTGCCAGCTCACCGCGGGGGAATAATCAGCCCCAGCATTTT

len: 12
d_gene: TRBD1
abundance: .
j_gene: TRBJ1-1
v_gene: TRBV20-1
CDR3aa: CSARRTGAEAFF
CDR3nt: TGCAGTGCTAGGCGAACAGGGGCTGAAGCTTTCTTT

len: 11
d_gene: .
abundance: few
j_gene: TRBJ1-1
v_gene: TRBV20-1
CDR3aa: CSASLNEVAFF
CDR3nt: TGCAGTGCTAGCTTGAACGAGGTAGCTTTCTTT

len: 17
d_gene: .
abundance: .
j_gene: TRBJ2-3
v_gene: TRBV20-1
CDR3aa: CSASSSPGYPSTDTQYF
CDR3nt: TGCAGTGCTAGCTCTAGTCCGGGATACCCTAGCACAGATACGCAGTATTTT

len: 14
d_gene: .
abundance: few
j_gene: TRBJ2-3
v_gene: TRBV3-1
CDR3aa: CASGKTTGWDTQYF
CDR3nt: TGTGCCAGTGGAAAGACGACAGGATGGGATACGCAGTATTTT

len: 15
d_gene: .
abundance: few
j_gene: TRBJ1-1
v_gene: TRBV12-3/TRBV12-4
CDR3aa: CASSPVGRYNTEAFF
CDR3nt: TGTGCCAGCAGTCCCGTCGGACGGTATAACACTGAAGCTTTCTTT

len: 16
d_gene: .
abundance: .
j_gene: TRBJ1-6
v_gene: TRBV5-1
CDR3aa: CASSWTGTDSNSPLHF
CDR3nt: TGCGCCAGCAGCTGGACCGGGACGGATAGCAATTCACCCCTCCACTTT

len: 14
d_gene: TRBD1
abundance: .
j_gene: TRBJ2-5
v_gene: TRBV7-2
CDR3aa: CASNRGQGRETQYF
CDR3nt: TGTGCCAGCAACCGGGGACAGGGACGAGAGACCCAGTACTTC

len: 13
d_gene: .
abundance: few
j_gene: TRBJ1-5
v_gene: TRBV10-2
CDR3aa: CASTERGNQPQHF
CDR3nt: TGCGCCAGCACCGAACGGGGAAATCAGCCCCAGCATTTT

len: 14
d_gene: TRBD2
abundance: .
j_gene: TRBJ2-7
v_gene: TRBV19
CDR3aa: CASKTGGGPYEQYF
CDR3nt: TGTGCCAGTAAAACGGGAGGGGGTCCCTACGAGCAGTACTTC

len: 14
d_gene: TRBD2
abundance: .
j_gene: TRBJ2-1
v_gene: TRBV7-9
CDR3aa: CASSLTGGRNEQFF
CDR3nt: TGTGCCAGCAGCTTAACGGGAGGGCGGAATGAGCAGTTCTTC

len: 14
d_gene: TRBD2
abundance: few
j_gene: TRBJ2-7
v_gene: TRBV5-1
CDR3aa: CASSLSSGGHEQYF
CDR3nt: TGCGCCAGCAGCTTGAGCTCGGGGGGGCACGAGCAGTACTTC

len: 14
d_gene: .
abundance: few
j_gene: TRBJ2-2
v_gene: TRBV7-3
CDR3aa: CASSSNSNTGELFF
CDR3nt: TGTGCCAGCAGCTCCAACAGCAATACCGGGGAGCTGTTTTTT

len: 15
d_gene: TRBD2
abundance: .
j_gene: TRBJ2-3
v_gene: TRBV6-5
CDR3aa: CASSYALATTDTQYF
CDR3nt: TGTGCCAGCAGTTACGCACTAGCGACGACAGATACGCAGTATTTT

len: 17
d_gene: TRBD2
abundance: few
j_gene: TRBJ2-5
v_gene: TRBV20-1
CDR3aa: CSANRLAGGTNKETQYF
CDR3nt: TGCAGTGCTAACCGACTAGCGGGGGGTACTAATAAAGAGACCCAGTACTTC

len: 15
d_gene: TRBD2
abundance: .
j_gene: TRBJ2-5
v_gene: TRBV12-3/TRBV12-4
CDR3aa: CASTRGLAGGETQYF
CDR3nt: TGTGCCAGCACCAGGGGACTAGCGGGGGGAGAGACCCAGTACTTC